Below, 20 T cell receptor beta chains from the same sample are listed, as sequenced in a study of cytomegalovirus exposure and HLA in healthy donors (dated 2017 in TCRdb). The receptor library was made with the immunoSEQ multiplex PCR assay. For the multiplex PCR, a mixture combining 60 forward primers for TCR Vbeta segments and 13 reverse primers for TCR Jbeta segments was used. Entries here come from immuneACCESS through TCRdb and include only in-frame sequences with V and J called. Some clones fail to appear in such tables; in the studies checked, an unresolved V gene covers under half of the shortfall, and the cause of the remainder is unknown. The sample includes around 140,000 clones, with about 77% observed a single time. In total, the top ten clones hold about 4% of the sample. The sample consisted of PBMCs. The receptors derive from a male donor in good health and CMV-seronegative.

The genes are TRBV2 and TRBJ2-5; 8 nucleotides align to TRBD1. The J call may not be correct, given that the DNA end is closer to TRBJ2-7. This CDR3 region has 11 residues. Germline CDR1 and CDR2: SNHLY and FYNNEI. CDR3 residues: CATSRGHEQYF. As DNA, the CDR3 is TGTGCCACCTCCAGGGGGCACGAGCAGTACTTC.

The gene calls are TRBV7-2 and TRBJ2-2; TRBD2 might be the D (5 bases). Germline V lookup: CDR1 SGHTA, CDR2 FQGNSA. Trimming shortened V by 1 base and J by 7 bases, and 13 bases separated the two germline ends. CDR3 length: 15 residues. The CDR3 loop reads CASSLVTGSRGELFF. DNA of the CDR3: TGTGCCAGCAGCTTAGTTACGGGGTCTCGCGGGGAGCTGTTTTTT.

This chain joins TRBV27 and TRBJ1-4, with D possibly being TRBD1 (6 bases). Looked up from germline, CDR1 is MNHEY and CDR2 is SMNVEV (reference sequence). The CDR3 extends over 16 amino acids. Trimming pared 3 bases from V and 4 bases from J, leaving 15 bases between. CDR3 residues: CASSFGGRGDNEKLFF. CDR3 DNA: TGTGCCAGCAGTTTTGGGGGCAGGGGCGATAATGAAAAACTGTTTTTT.

DNA of the CDR3: TGTGCCAGCAGCCCCGGACTGCCGAGCTCCTACGAGCAGTACTTC. Translating it yields CASSPGLPSSYEQYF. The rearrangement joins TRBV5-4 to TRBJ2-7; TRBD2 might be the D (5 bases). CDR1 SGHNT and CDR2 YYREEE come from the germline V gene (reference sequence). The CDR3 contains 15 residues. V was clipped by 4 bases and J by 0 bases, with 14 bases between them.

This clone was recorded only once. The rearrangement links TRBV18 to TRBJ1-1; no clear D gene. Trimming removed 3 bases from V and 1 base from J, with 12 bases in between. CDR3 length: 15 amino acids. CDR1 is KGHSH and CDR2 is LQKENI in the germline V gene. Here the CDR3 reads CASSPAAGKNTEAFF. Written as DNA, the CDR3 is TGTGCCAGCTCACCGGCCGCGGGGAAGAACACTGAAGCTTTCTTT.

The genes are TRBV6-5 and TRBJ2-3; a possible D gene is TRBD1 (5 bases). CDR1 is MNHEY, CDR2 SVGAGI, per germline. V lost 4 bases and J 6 bases, leaving 14 bases between the germline ends. This CDR3 comprises 14 residues. Written as DNA, the CDR3 is TGTGCCAGCAGTTCTAAAGCTGGGGCGGATACGCAGTATTTT. Translation: CASSSKAGADTQYF.

The CDR3 DNA reads as TGTGCCAGCAGCGCCCCGGGACAGGGGTGGCGTGGCTACACCTTC. This sequence encodes CASSAPGQGWRGYTF. The genes are TRBV7-9 and TRBJ1-2, with 10 bases aligning to TRBD1. Germline CDR1 and CDR2: SEHNR and FQNEAQ (reference sequence). The J segment lost 7 bases and the V segment lost 5 bases, leaving 10 bases of the junction unmatched. This CDR3 has 15 residues.

This chain links TRBV9 with TRBJ2-7; 7 bases are shared with TRBD1. The CDR3 is 15 residues long. V lost 0 bases and J lost 4; bases outside the gene matches: 7. Germline V gene data show CDR1 as SGDLS and CDR2 as YYNGEE. As DNA, the CDR3 is TGTGCCAGCAGCGTAGAGGGCAGGGGGATTTACGAGCAGTACTTC. It translates to CASSVEGRGIYEQYF.

The chain recombines TRBV10-3 with TRBJ2-5; 9 bases map to TRBD2. V shed 5 bases, J shed 3 bases, and the junction held 7 bases outside the gene matches. Germline V gives CDR1 ENHRY, CDR2 SYGVKD. The CDR3 is 15 amino acids. DNA of the CDR3: TGTGCCATCAGTTCCCGTGTAGCGGGAGAAGAGACCCAGTACTTC. As protein: CAISSRVAGEETQYF.

This chain links TRBV19 with TRBJ1-3; D uncertain. This CDR3 contains 13 residues. The germline V gene encodes CDR1 LNHDA and CDR2 SQIVND (reference sequence). V was shortened by 4 bases and J by 0 bases, with 4 bases between the two germline ends. Here the CDR3 reads CASSTVSGNTIYF. For the CDR3, the DNA is TGTGCCAGTAGTACCGTCTCTGGAAACACCATATATTTT.

This clone appeared a few times. The rearrangement joins TRBV28 to TRBJ2-1, with TRBD1 as a possible D gene (5 bases). Germline CDR1 and CDR2: MDHEN and SYDVKM. CDR3 length: 15 residues. Trimming cost V 5 bases and J 2 bases, with 13 bases left between them. CDR3 sequence: CASSQGLGTYNEQFF. The CDR3 coding sequence is TGTGCCAGCAGTCAGGGTCTAGGTACCTACAATGAGCAGTTCTTC.

The chain combines TRBV14 with TRBJ1-1, with TRBD1 matching 7 bases. Looked up from germline, CDR1 is SGHDN and CDR2 is FVKESK. This CDR3 comprises 15 residues. V shed 1 base and J 1 base; nucleotides not matched to a gene: 3. For the CDR3, the DNA is TGTGCCAGCAGCCAAGTTAGGGGGCCGAACACTGAAGCTTTCTTT. As protein: CASSQVRGPNTEAFF. Full variable domain (missing parts from reference TRBV14 and TRBJ1-1): EAGVTQFPSHSVIEKGQTVTLRCDPISGHDNLYWYRRVMGKEIKFLLHFVKESKQDESGMPNNRFLAERTGGTYSTLKVQPAELEDSGVYFCASSQVRGPNTEAFFGQGTRLTVV.

The chain employs TRBV7-8 and TRBJ1-2, with D tentatively TRBD1 (6 bases). The germline CDR1 and CDR2 sequences are SGHVS and FQNEAQ. V was trimmed by 3 bases and J by 6 bases, leaving 8 bases between them. CDR3 length: 12 residues. This CDR3 reads CASSLDRHGYTF. The CDR3 region has the DNA TGTGCCAGCAGCTTGGACAGACATGGCTACACCTTC.

On this clone: The sample contains more than one DNA sequence encoding this CDR3. This chain uses TRBV29-1 with TRBJ2-1, with 11 bases matching TRBD2. Germline V CDR1 and CDR2: SQVTM, ANQGSEA. The V and J ends lost 4 bases and 4 bases, in that order; junction bases with no gene match: 0. This CDR3 is 13 amino acids long. The chain's CDR3 is CSVGLAGYNEQFF. CDR3 in DNA: TGCAGCGTTGGACTAGCGGGATACAATGAGCAGTTCTTC.

The chain joins TRBV14 to TRBJ2-7; 8 nucleotides match TRBD1. CDR3 length: 17 amino acids. Germline V lookup: CDR1 SGHDN, CDR2 FVKESK. J was trimmed by 9 bases and V by 8 bases; bases with no gene match: 24. DNA for the CDR3: TGTGCCAGCCTTAGAAGACAGGGGCTGGGGGCCTACGAACCGCAGTACTTC. It specifies CASLRRQGLGAYEPQYF.

This sequence joins TRBV19 and TRBJ1-6; 7 bases map to TRBD1. Trimming removed 7 bases from V and 7 bases from J; junction bases left unmatched: 10. The CDR3 has 15 amino acids. Germline V gene data show CDR1 as LNHDA and CDR2 as SQIVND (reference sequence). Here the CDR3 DNA reads TGTGCCAGTACCACTGACAGGGTTTTGAATTCACCCCTCCACTTT. It is translated as CASTTDRVLNSPLHF.

The genes are TRBV18 and TRBJ1-1; 7 nucleotides line up with TRBD1. Trimming removed 4 bases from V and 7 bases from J; junction bases left unmatched: 12. This CDR3 region has 15 residues. In germline, CDR1 is KGHSH, CDR2 LQKENI. CDR3 DNA sequence: TGTGCCAGCTCACTCAACAGGGGTGTTGTTGTTGAAGCTTTCTTT. This encodes CASSLNRGVVVEAFF.

As for this clone: Distinct nucleotide sequences in the sample also encode this CDR3. V usage is TRBV5-1 and J usage is TRBJ2-1; 9 positions match TRBD2. The CDR3 length is 15 residues. The V gene end was trimmed by 2 bases and the J gene end by 4 bases; junction bases not matched to a gene: 4. Per the germline V gene, CDR1 is SGHRS and CDR2 is YFSETQ. The CDR3 DNA sequence: TGCGCCAGCAGCTTAGGGGCGGGAGGGTACAATGAGCAGTTCTTC. It translates to CASSLGAGGYNEQFF.

J is TRBJ2-7 and V is TRBV5-1; D may be TRBD1 (5 bases). The CDR3 totals 14 residues. Trimming stripped 4 bases from V and 6 bases from J, with 17 bases between. Germline lookup yields CDR1 SGHRS and CDR2 YFSETQ. In nucleotides, the CDR3 is TGCGCCAGCAGCCCCTCAGGGTCGCCCTCCGAGCAGTACTTC. This codes for CASSPSGSPSEQYF.

Only one count was recorded for this clone. This chain uses TRBV2 with TRBJ1-5, with 8 positions matching TRBD1. The germline CDR1 and CDR2 sequences are SNHLY and FYNNEI. V trimming: 4 bases; J trimming: 5 bases; junction bases outside the gene matches: 4. The CDR3 runs 14 residues. The CDR3 spells CASSGTGIYQPQHF. The CDR3 DNA is TGTGCCAGCAGTGGGACAGGGATTTATCAGCCCCAGCATTTT.